This section outlines one T cell receptor beta chain sequence together with its context. Assay: immunoSEQ multiplex PCR; the TCRdb copy retains only in-frame clones and omits some. This sample carries some 2,100,000 clones, just over 90% of them seen once, and the ten largest clones take approximately 1.7%. The source of the sample is a study of shared clonotypes between healthy human individuals. Study-level background: Donor ages ranged 18 to 49 years: a couple of women, a few men. Three plates each covered CD4 naive and memory; CD8 naive two, CD8 memory one.

Positive CCR7 selection of CD45RO-negative cells yielded the naive CD8 cells, and terminally differentiated effector memory CD45RA+ cells were excluded. Sequencing was done on a sample of naive CD8+ T cells from PBMCs. The source is a man in his late teens or twenties in good health. Some clones in this sample may be carry-over from other donors' samples.

CDR3 residues: CATSRDRVREQFF. The CDR3 region has the DNA TGTGCCACCAGCAGAGACAGGGTTCGGGAGCAGTTCTTC. V and J are TRBV15 and TRBJ2-1, with TRBD1 as a possible D gene (5 bases). CDR1 LNHNV and CDR2 YYDKDF come from the germline V gene (reference sequence). This CDR3 comprises 13 residues. The germline V and J ends were trimmed by 0 bases and 10 bases, with 10 bases remaining between them.